This T cell receptor (beta chain) was sequenced during a study of T cells after somatic rescue of genetic block. Some clones are missing from TCRdb's copy, which holds only in-frame ones; the method was immunoSEQ multiplex PCR. The sample lists approximately 100,000 clones, about 87% occurring once. The CDR3 runs 15 residues. The germline gives CDR1 LNHDA, CDR2 SQIVND (reference sequence). Deletions cut 1 base from V and 2 bases from J, with 10 bases between. Sequencing was performed on peripheral blood mononuclear cells (PBMCs). The chain links TRBV19 to TRBJ2-3; D is uncertain. The receptor was isolated from a woman aged 18-30 years. The CDR3 reads CASSIGALSTDTQYF. The CDR3 DNA is TGTGCCAGTAGTATAGGCGCCCTTTCCACAGATACGCAGTATTTT.